These T cell receptor beta chains were read from a single sample in a study of blood T cell repertoires in COVID-19. Measured with immunoSEQ multiplex PCR; TCRdb has only the in-frame clones, and not every one. The repertoire holds a few hundred thousand clones, with around 89% as singletons. Source material: PBMCs or T cells enriched from blood (not recorded which). The receptors stem from a woman aged 25 to 45 who had recovered from COVID-19. Each CDR3 is given without its conserved first and last residue. Size tells how often a clone was seen (once, few, many) or the class of an expanded clone, and some rows leave it out.

TRBV30 . 11 ACDKIRGYGYT
TRBV28 . 12 ASSSQGGNTEAF
TRBV9 . 13 ASSVGSGEAEEQF
TRBV11-2 . 12 ASSLDYLSYEQY
TRBV28 . 13 ASSTDRYSNQPQH
TRBV12-3/TRBV12-4 . 11 ASSRQGAREQY
TRBV7-2 . 11 ASSLSLTDGYT
TRBV29-1 . 15 SVLKGTGRLSQNIQY
TRBV30 . 15 AWSAARQRRTYNEQF
TRBV19 . 13 ASSIESGSGARQF
TRBV15 . 13 ATSSLTGGVDTQY
TRBV27 once 15 ASSLFRGNGHSYEQY
TRBV7-2 . 12 ASSRDYGLETQY
TRBV5-6 . 14 ASKDRGNSGANVLT
TRBV2 . 13 ASSEARGRNTEAF
TRBV30 . 13 AWSVLAGGADTQY
TRBV6-5 . 11 ASRAGGPVEQY
TRBV6-4 . 13 ASSVRGVGTDTQY
TRBV5-1 . 15 ASSFGGLAGTYNEQF
TRBV3-1/TRBV3-2 once 14 ASSWAADWQAYEQY
TRBV14 . 11 ASSSTGTTEAF
TRBV28 . 20 ASIYNNGRKGTGGSGANVLT
TRBV4-1 . 13 ASRREASNTGELF
TRBV30 . 12 AWTKTGGIYGYT
TRBV6-6 . 11 ASSYAGTGTAF
TRBV5-1 . 14 ASSLEAGMGTDTQY
TRBV9 . 14 ASSAAGLAGYNEQF
TRBV27 once 13 ASSLSGTAHYEQY
TRBV5-1 . 11 ASSYSADTEAF
TRBV4-3 . 15 ASSQDSSGGSYNEQF
TRBV9 . 13 ASSVSGETYNEQF